The 8 T cell receptor beta chains below come from one sample, sequenced in a study of neurological immune-mediated disorders. TCRdb re-called the 5' RACE reads with MiXCR, one entry per CDR3 protein. The repertoire includes about 82,000 distinct CDR3 sequences, 2.5% to 3% of them detected once, and 0.9% to 1.4% sits in the top ten. Sequenced: PBMCs. These receptors came from a woman in her 30s with multiple sclerosis.

This clonotype was seen ten or more times. The chain joins TRBV24-1 to TRBJ2-2; TRBD1 aligns across 7 bases. CDR3 length: 15 residues. CDR1 and CDR2 (germline): KGHDR, SFDVKD. Trimming at V came to 4 bases and at J to 1 base, leaving 2 bases not matched to a gene. The DNA of the CDR3 is TGTGCCACCAGTGAGTACAGGGGGAACACCGGGGAGCTGTTTTTT. Encoded protein: CATSEYRGNTGELFF.

Many counts were recorded for this clonotype. V usage is TRBV5-1 and J usage is TRBJ2-7; the D is unclear. Trimming pared 3 bases from V and 2 bases from J, leaving 6 bases between. This CDR3 contains 12 residues. CDR1 SGHRS and CDR2 YFSETQ come from the germline V gene. Written as DNA, the CDR3 is TGCGCCAGCAGCTCCGCTCCCTACGAGCAGTACTTC. This gives the protein CASSSAPYEQYF.

Ten or more counts support this clonotype. V gene TRBV20-1 combines with J gene TRBJ1-5, with 8 bases matching TRBD1. CDR1 DFQATT and CDR2 SNEGSKA come from the germline V gene (reference sequence). CDR3 size: 13 residues. V lost 6 bases to trimming and J lost 7 bases; unmatched junction nucleotides: 8. This CDR3 reads CSARDRQDQPQHF. In nucleotides, the CDR3 is TGCAGTGCGAGGGACAGGCAGGACCAGCCCCAGCATTTT.

This clonotype was counted many times. The chain has TRBV5-5 and TRBJ2-1, with D uncertain. This CDR3 is 16 amino acids long. Trimming pared 4 bases from V and 0 bases from J, leaving 14 bases between. Germline CDR1 is SGHKS and CDR2 is YYEKEE (reference sequence). In DNA form, the CDR3 reads TGTGCCAGCAGCCCTCGGTGGTCGAGCTCCTACAATGAGCAGTTCTTC. It encodes CASSPRWSSSYNEQFF.

This clonotype has ten or more counts. The chain has TRBV20-1 and TRBJ2-7; 8 bases fit TRBD2. The J segment lost 5 bases and the V segment lost 3 bases, leaving 6 bases of the junction unmatched. The CDR3 loop spans 13 amino acids. Germline CDR1 reads DFQATT; CDR2 reads SNEGSKA (reference sequence). The CDR3 loop is CSASLAGRDEQYF. CDR3 bases: TGCAGTGCTAGTTTAGCGGGGCGAGACGAGCAGTACTTC.

This clonotype was picked up many times. This sequence joins TRBV20-1 and TRBJ2-5; 8 bases agree with TRBD2. The length of the CDR3 is 15 residues. J lost 5 bases, V lost 0 bases, and 8 bases had no gene match. The germline CDR1 and CDR2 sequences are DFQATT and SNEGSKA (reference sequence). CDR3 nucleotides: TGCAGTGCTAGAGATGAAGCGGGAGTAGGGGAGACCCAGTACTTC. This encodes CSARDEAGVGETQYF.

This clonotype showed up many times. The chain has TRBV6-2 or TRBV6-3 and TRBJ1-1; no reliable D call. The CDR3 is 11 residues long. V dropped 7 bases and J dropped 8 bases, with 11 bases sitting between them. The germline gives CDR1 MNHEY, CDR2 SVGEGT. The CDR3 region has the DNA TGTGCCAGCAAAAGGAGGGAGGAAGCTTTCTTT. It encodes CASKRREEAFF.

In this sample, this clonotype turned up many times. Written as DNA, the CDR3 is TGCAGCGTTGAAGGACGAGAGAACACTGAAGCTTTCTTT. Translating gives CSVEGRENTEAFF. V gene TRBV29-1 combines with J gene TRBJ1-1; D remains unclear. Germline values: CDR1 SQVTM, CDR2 ANQGSEA. V was pared by 1 base and J by 1 base, with 7 bases between. CDR3 size: 13 residues.